This note documents a single TCR beta chain sequence. The antigen it recognizes is unknown. No base-level quality is on record; no much larger clone is a single base apart. Separate from the roughly 650-subject first cohort, the validation cohort of some 130 subjects was the group to which the donors belonged. The source of the sample is a study of cytomegalovirus exposure and HLA in healthy donors (dated 2017 in TCRdb). For context, the study as a whole: The 550 to 750 repertoires of the first cohort and the roughly 110 validation repertoires were produced on the same platform, according to a later analysis. The study aimed to test whether cataloging public T cell receptors could reveal signatures of past pathogen exposure. Along with the roughly 670-subject first cohort, a separate validation cohort of over a hundred different subjects was used. To predict cytomegalovirus infection status, the study brought together high-throughput TCR immunosequencing, statistical association of individual TCRs with disease status, and machine learning.

The library relied on the immunoSEQ multiplex PCR assay. The study's own analysis went as follows. A statistical classification framework was built to diagnose cytomegalovirus status from the catalog of TCR beta chain sequences. The source is immuneACCESS, and TCRdb retained only in-frame sequences with V and J called. Part of the clones is not carried over; for the studies checked, unresolved V genes explain less than half of this, and the remainder is unexplained. V and J calls and clone size are copied from that table; D and trimming were computed from the DNA. The sample yields around 300,000 clones; roughly 88% were counted once. The ten most abundant clones make up around 0.88% of the sample. The junction shows trimming of 0 bases on V and 13 bases on J, and the gene matches do not reach 18 bases of it. Via the germline V gene, CDR1 is MGHRA and CDR2 YSYEKL. Reading from cysteine to phenylalanine, the CDR3 counts 18 amino acids. This entry keeps only the CDR3 DNA: 54 bases, framed from base 1.

Study-wide findings and limitations: The classifier was reported to diagnose cytomegalovirus status with high specificity and sensitivity in both the original cohort and the validation cohort. Across donors, most TCR sequences were observed very rarely, whereas some public TCRs were present in many individuals. In vitro tests confirmed that a few of the cytomegalovirus-associated TCR beta chains recognize cytomegalovirus antigens. A later analysis lacked HLA typing for the validation cohort, so it scored co-occurrence in that cohort across all 110 or so repertoires. It was suggested by the authors that the approach could potentially be generalized to other disease states and immunological phenotypes. In a later analysis, TCRs clustered in the first cohort were found to also tend to co-occur in the roughly 130 validation repertoires, with approximately 93% of cluster scores above 0. A total of about 150 TCR beta chains were listed by the study as associated with cytomegalovirus.

The chain is assembled from TRBV4-1 and TRBJ1-1; the junction holds 12 bases that match TRBD1. This clonotype was sampled from a man under 40 in good health and CMV-seronegative. Sequencing was done on a sample of PBMCs. The CDR3 region: CASSQDSVRSGQGASGFF. The DNA sequence is given as TGCGCCAGCAGCCAAGATTCGGTCAGGTCGGGACAGGGGGCTTCGGGTTTCTTT.